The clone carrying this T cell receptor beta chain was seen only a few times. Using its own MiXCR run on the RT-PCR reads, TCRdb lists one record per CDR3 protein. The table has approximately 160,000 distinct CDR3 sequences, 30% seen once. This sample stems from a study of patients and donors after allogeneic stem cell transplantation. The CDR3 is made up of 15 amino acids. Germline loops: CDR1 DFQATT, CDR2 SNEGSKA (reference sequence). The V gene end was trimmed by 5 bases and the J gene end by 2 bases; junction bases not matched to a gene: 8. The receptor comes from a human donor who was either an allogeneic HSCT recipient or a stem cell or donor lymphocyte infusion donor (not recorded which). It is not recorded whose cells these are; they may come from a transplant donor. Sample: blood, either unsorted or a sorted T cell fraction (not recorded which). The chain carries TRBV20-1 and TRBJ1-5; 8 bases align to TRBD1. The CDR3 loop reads CSALRTGTGNQPQHF. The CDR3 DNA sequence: TGCAGTGCTCTTCGGACAGGGACGGGCAATCAGCCCCAGCATTTT.